Below are 12 T cell receptor beta chains sequenced from a single sample in a study of CD8 T cells in ankylosing spondylitis. Via MiXCR, TCRdb re-called the 5' RACE reads, giving one row per CDR3 protein. The profile shows approximately 300,000 distinct CDR3 sequences, about a fifth of them singletons. Sequencing used blood, either unsorted or a sorted T cell fraction (not recorded which). The source is a female donor with ankylosing spondylitis or in good health (not recorded which).

The chain links TRBV20-1 to TRBJ1-2; D ambiguous. The CDR3 has 12 residues. Looked up from germline, CDR1 is DFQATT and CDR2 is SNEGSKA (reference sequence). The V gene lost 0 bases and the J gene lost 7 bases, with 9 bases spanning the gap. The CDR3 reads CSARESRRGYTF. DNA for the CDR3: TGCAGTGCTAGAGAATCTCGGCGTGGCTACACCTTC.

There are a few counts of this clonotype. The chain combines TRBV5-6 with TRBJ1-5; a possible D gene is TRBD1 (6 bases). The CDR3 length is 16 residues. Germline lookup yields CDR1 SGHDT and CDR2 YYEEEE. V shed 1 base and J shed 6 bases, with 17 bases lying between them. This CDR3 reads CASSLWVTGHGQPQHF. CDR3 in DNA: TGTGCCAGCAGCTTGTGGGTTACAGGGCACGGTCAGCCCCAGCATTTT. The variable domain in full, with the rest retrieved from reference TRBV5-6 and TRBJ1-5, is DAGVTQSPTHLIKTRGQQVTLRCSPKSGHDTVSWYQQALGQGPQFIFQYYEEEERQRGNFPDRFSGHQFPNYSSELNVNALLLGDSALYLCASSLWVTGHGQPQHFGDGTRLSIL.

This chain uses TRBV12-3 or TRBV12-4 with TRBJ2-3, with 9 nucleotides matching TRBD2. The CDR3 runs to 16 residues. Germline trimming cut 5 bases from V and 2 bases from J; bases unmatched to any gene: 8. The CDR3 reads CASSPGLAVYTDTQYF. DNA for the CDR3: TGTGCCAGCAGTCCGGGACTAGCAGTCTACACAGATACGCAGTATTTT.

The chain has TRBV5-1 and TRBJ2-3, with 10 nucleotides matching TRBD2. V dropped 4 bases and J dropped 14; count of bases not matched to a gene: 13. In germline, CDR1 is SGHRS, CDR2 YFSETQ. There are 14 residues in the CDR3. The CDR3 region has the DNA TGCGCCAGCAGCGCCGGGCTAGCGGGAGCTCGAAGGTATTTT. Amino acid sequence: CASSAGLAGARRYF.

This clonotype was seen a few times. The V gene is TRBV5-5, the J gene TRBJ2-5; 10 bases fit TRBD1. V dropped 4 bases and J dropped 4; count of bases not matched to a gene: 7. The CDR3 has 15 residues. From germline, CDR1 is SGHKS and CDR2 YYEKEE (reference sequence). The CDR3 DNA follows: TGTGCCAGCAGCCCCCCTGGGACAGGGGTAGAGACCCAGTACTTC. The encoded protein is CASSPPGTGVETQYF.

The chain couples TRBV6-5 to TRBJ2-3; weak D call: TRBD1 (5 bases). V was pared by 3 bases and J by 1 base, with 23 bases between. Looked up from germline, CDR1 is MNHEY and CDR2 is SVGAGI. The CDR3 is 19 residues long. The CDR3 DNA reads TGTGCCAGCAGTTATAATTTTTGGGGAAAAGAAGGGGGCACAGATACGCAGTATTTT. Protein: CASSYNFWGKEGGTDTQYF.

This chain uses TRBV3-1 with TRBJ2-7; D is unclear. CDR3 length: 15 amino acids. V lost 4 bases, J lost 3 bases, and 16 bases lay in between. The germline CDR1 and CDR2 sequences are LGHDT and YNNKEL (reference sequence). The CDR3 sequence: CASSLSGSFRYEQYF. CDR3 DNA: TGTGCCAGCAGCCTATCCGGGTCCTTTCGCTACGAGCAGTACTTC.

This clonotype was observed a handful of times. The rearrangement links TRBV4-3 to TRBJ2-7; the D gene is possibly TRBD2 (6 bases). Trimming shortened V by 1 base and J by 2 bases, and 18 bases separated the two germline ends. The CDR3 loop spans 17 amino acids. Looked up from germline, CDR1 is LGHNA and CDR2 is YSLEER. The CDR3 DNA reads TGCGCCAGCAGCCAAGGGGACTTCGGTGGGGACCCCTACGAGCAGTACTTC. This translates into CASSQGDFGGDPYEQYF.

There are a few counts of this clonotype. The J gene is TRBJ2-5, the V gene TRBV6-2 or TRBV6-3; TRBD2 might be the D (5 bases). Germline lookup yields CDR1 MNHEY and CDR2 SVGEGT. The CDR3 length is 13 residues. V shed 8 bases and J shed 5 bases, with 15 bases lying between them. This chain's CDR3 is CASGPSRGETQYF. CDR3 in DNA: TGTGCCAGCGGTCCCTCGAGAGGGGAGACCCAGTACTTC.

This clonotype was counted between two and nine times. The chain carries TRBV25-1 and TRBJ2-3, with a tentative D call TRBD2 (5 bases). V gave up 6 bases and J gave up 3 bases, with 7 bases separating them. This CDR3 is built from 12 residues. CDR1 is MGHDK, CDR2 SYGVNS, per germline. The CDR3 nucleotides read TGTGCCAGCAGCCGACTAACAGATACGCAGTATTTT. Amino acid sequence: CASSRLTDTQYF.

This rearrangement joins TRBV25-1 to TRBJ2-5; the D gene is possibly TRBD1 (6 bases). The CDR3 contains 13 residues. V was clipped by 7 bases and J by 4 bases, with 13 bases between them. CDR1 is MGHDK and CDR2 is SYGVNS in the germline V gene. CDR3 sequence: CASNQGRGETQYF. The CDR3 DNA reads as TGTGCCAGCAATCAGGGGAGAGGAGAGACCCAGTACTTC.

This clonotype is a singleton in its sample. The genes are TRBV6-5 and TRBJ2-4; tentatively, D is TRBD2 (5 bases). The CDR3 runs to 16 residues. The germline V gene has CDR1 MNHEY and CDR2 SVGAGI. With 5 bases removed from V and 1 base from J, the gap between germline ends came to 15 bases. The CDR3 nucleotides are TGTGCCAGCAGTCACGGCCCGACTACGGCCAAAAACATTCAGTACTTC. It codes for CASSHGPTTAKNIQYF.